This TCR beta chain was sequenced during a study of shared clonotypes between healthy human individuals. General study findings and limits: In a few donors, around 5% of naive CD4 clonotypes appeared in common.

In the original processing: Owing to the provision of junction-only sequences devoid of quality scores by immunoSEQ, filtering differed. Here immunoSEQ multiplex PCR was the method, and the copy in TCRdb shows in-frame clones only, minus some. V, J and clone size were drawn from that table, and D and trimming were deduced from the DNA. The sample records fewer than 850,000 clones, about 90% being singletons. V lost 1 base to trimming and J lost 0 bases, with 4 bases between them. This CDR3 is built from 14 residues. Germline V CDR1 and CDR2: SEHNR, FQNEAQ (reference sequence). This clone has a single count. What it recognizes is unknown.

The rearrangement links TRBV7-9 to TRBJ1-3; no reliable D call. This sequence originates from a young man in good health. Some clones in this sample may be carry-over from other donors' samples. Sequencing was performed on memory CD8+ T cells from PBMCs. Subset defined: CD45RO+ cells pooled with CCR7-negative TemRA cells. This CDR3 is CASSLGVSGNTIYF. The CDR3, as DNA: TGTGCCAGCAGCTTAGGTGTCTCTGGAAACACCATATATTTT.